Listed here are 10 T cell receptor beta chains from one sample, sequenced in a study of blood T cell repertoires in COVID-19. The assay was immunoSEQ multiplex PCR, and TCRdb's table has in-frame clones only and misses some. The sample holds 70,000 to 95,000 clones, roughly 92% seen once. Input material: peripheral blood. All receptors come from an older woman with active COVID-19.

This CDR3 reads CASSPTGTSTDTQYF. In DNA, the CDR3 is TGCGCCAGCAGTCCCACCGGGACTAGCACAGATACGCAGTATTTT. This chain links TRBV5-1 with TRBJ2-3, with a possible D match to TRBD2 (6 bases). The CDR3 is made up of 15 amino acids. Per the germline V gene, CDR1 is SGHRS and CDR2 is YFSETQ. Trimming removed 5 bases at V and 0 bases at J, with 13 bases between.

The chain recombines TRBV5-1 with TRBJ2-2; D is perhaps TRBD1 (6 bases). V lost 4 bases and J 6 bases, leaving 19 bases between the germline ends. This CDR3 region has 16 residues. Germline-derived CDR1 and CDR2 are SGHRS and YFSETQ. The CDR3 DNA follows: TGCGCCAGCAGCCAACTAACACAGGGATCCGCCGGGGAGCTGTTTTTT. This gives the protein CASSQLTQGSAGELFF.

The V call is TRBV7-8, the J call TRBJ1-4; maybe TRBD1 (5 bases). Germline loops: CDR1 SGHVS, CDR2 FQNEAQ. The V gene lost 5 bases and the J gene lost 0 bases, with 10 bases spanning the gap. The CDR3 loop spans 15 amino acids. The CDR3 region is CASSRGSATNEKLFF. In DNA, the CDR3 is TGTGCCAGCAGCCGGGGCTCAGCAACTAATGAAAAACTGTTTTTT. The variable domain in full, completed from reference TRBV7-8 and TRBJ1-4, reads GAGVSQSPRYKVAKRGQDVALRCDPISGHVSLFWYQQALGQGPEFLTYFQNEAQLDKSGLPSDRFFAERPEGSVSTLKIQRTQQEDSAVYLCASSRGSATNEKLFFGSGTQLSVL.

J is TRBJ2-1 and V is TRBV4-1; TRBD2 matches at 10 bases. J lost 9 bases, V lost 0 bases, and 11 bases had no gene match. Germline V lookup: CDR1 MGHRA, CDR2 YSYEKL. This CDR3 contains 17 residues. DNA for the CDR3: TGCGCCAGCAGCCAAGATCCGCTAGCGGGAGAAACCGGTGAGCAGTTCTTC. Residues: CASSQDPLAGETGEQFF.

This chain connects TRBV6-2 or TRBV6-3 to TRBJ2-7; no clear D gene. Germline V lookup: CDR1 MNHEY, CDR2 SVGEGT. Trimming shortened V by 0 bases and J by 4 bases, and 16 bases separated the two germline ends. This CDR3 comprises 16 residues. CDR3 in DNA: TGTGCCAGCAGTTACTCGAGCGTCGGTAATCGTTACGAGCAGTACTTC. Its protein is CASSYSSVGNRYEQYF.

Only one count was recorded for this clone. V gene TRBV5-1 combines with J gene TRBJ2-1; D possibly corresponds to TRBD2 (7 bases). With 0 bases removed from V and 9 bases from J, the gap between germline ends came to 19 bases. The CDR3 consists of 16 residues. Germline lookup yields CDR1 SGHRS and CDR2 YFSETQ. The DNA for the CDR3 is TGCGCCAGCAGCTTGGTGGCGGGGGCCTTGACGAGTGAGCAGTTCTTC. It specifies CASSLVAGALTSEQFF.

The V and J genes are TRBV29-1 and TRBJ1-2; tentative D call: TRBD1 (5 bases). Germline loops: CDR1 SQVTM, CDR2 ANQGSEA. This CDR3 contains 12 residues. In DNA, the CDR3 is TGCACCCTCGAGCAGGGAAGCTATGGCTACACCTTC. It specifies CTLEQGSYGYTF. Combining the CDR3 with reference TRBV29-1 and TRBJ1-2 gives the whole variable domain SAVISQKPSRDICQRGTSLTIQCQVDSQVTMMFWYRQQPGQSLTLIATANQGSEATYESGFVIDKFPISRPNLTFSTLTVSNMSPEDSSIYLCTLEQGSYGYTFGSGTRLTVV.

The rearrangement joins TRBV5-6 to TRBJ2-7; 9 bases agree with TRBD2. The CDR3 is 15 residues long. Germline V gives CDR1 SGHDT, CDR2 YYEEEE. J gave up 0 bases and V 4 bases, and 5 bases lay outside the gene matches. CDR3 amino acids: CASSGKRGASYEQYF. CDR3 nucleotides: TGTGCCAGCAGCGGTAAGCGGGGGGCCTCCTACGAGCAGTACTTC.

The rearrangement links TRBV29-1 to TRBJ2-3; D unresolved. The CDR3 consists of 11 residues. V was cut by 8 bases and J by 5 bases, with 11 bases left in between. CDR1 SQVTM and CDR2 ANQGSEA come from the germline V gene. Written as DNA, the CDR3 is TGCAGCCCGTGGGCTGTAGATACGCAGTATTTT. Protein: CSPWAVDTQYF.

The chain has TRBV6-2 or TRBV6-3 and TRBJ1-2; maybe TRBD1 (5 bases). The CDR3 consists of 13 residues. From germline, CDR1 is MNHEY and CDR2 SVGEGT. Trimming took off 5 bases at V and 3 bases at J, with 10 bases between the two ends. The CDR3 region is CASSHLQDYGYTF. The CDR3 region has the DNA TGTGCCAGCAGTCACCTACAGGACTATGGCTACACCTTC.